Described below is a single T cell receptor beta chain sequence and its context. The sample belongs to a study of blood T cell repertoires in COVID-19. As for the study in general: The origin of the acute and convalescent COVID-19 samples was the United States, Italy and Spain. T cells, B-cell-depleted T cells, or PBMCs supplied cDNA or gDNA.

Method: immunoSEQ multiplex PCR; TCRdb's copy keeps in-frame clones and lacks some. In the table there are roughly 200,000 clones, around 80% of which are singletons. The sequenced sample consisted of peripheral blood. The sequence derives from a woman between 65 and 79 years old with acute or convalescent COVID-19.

The chain's CDR3 is CASSFSTSDYNEQFF. In nucleotides, the CDR3 is TGTGCCAGCAGCTTCAGCACTAGCGACTACAATGAGCAGTTCTTC. The rearrangement joins TRBV5-6 to TRBJ2-1; TRBD2 aligns across 7 bases. CDR3 length equals 15 residues. V lost 2 bases to trimming and J lost 3 bases; unmatched junction nucleotides: 5. Looked up from germline, CDR1 is SGHDT and CDR2 is YYEEEE.